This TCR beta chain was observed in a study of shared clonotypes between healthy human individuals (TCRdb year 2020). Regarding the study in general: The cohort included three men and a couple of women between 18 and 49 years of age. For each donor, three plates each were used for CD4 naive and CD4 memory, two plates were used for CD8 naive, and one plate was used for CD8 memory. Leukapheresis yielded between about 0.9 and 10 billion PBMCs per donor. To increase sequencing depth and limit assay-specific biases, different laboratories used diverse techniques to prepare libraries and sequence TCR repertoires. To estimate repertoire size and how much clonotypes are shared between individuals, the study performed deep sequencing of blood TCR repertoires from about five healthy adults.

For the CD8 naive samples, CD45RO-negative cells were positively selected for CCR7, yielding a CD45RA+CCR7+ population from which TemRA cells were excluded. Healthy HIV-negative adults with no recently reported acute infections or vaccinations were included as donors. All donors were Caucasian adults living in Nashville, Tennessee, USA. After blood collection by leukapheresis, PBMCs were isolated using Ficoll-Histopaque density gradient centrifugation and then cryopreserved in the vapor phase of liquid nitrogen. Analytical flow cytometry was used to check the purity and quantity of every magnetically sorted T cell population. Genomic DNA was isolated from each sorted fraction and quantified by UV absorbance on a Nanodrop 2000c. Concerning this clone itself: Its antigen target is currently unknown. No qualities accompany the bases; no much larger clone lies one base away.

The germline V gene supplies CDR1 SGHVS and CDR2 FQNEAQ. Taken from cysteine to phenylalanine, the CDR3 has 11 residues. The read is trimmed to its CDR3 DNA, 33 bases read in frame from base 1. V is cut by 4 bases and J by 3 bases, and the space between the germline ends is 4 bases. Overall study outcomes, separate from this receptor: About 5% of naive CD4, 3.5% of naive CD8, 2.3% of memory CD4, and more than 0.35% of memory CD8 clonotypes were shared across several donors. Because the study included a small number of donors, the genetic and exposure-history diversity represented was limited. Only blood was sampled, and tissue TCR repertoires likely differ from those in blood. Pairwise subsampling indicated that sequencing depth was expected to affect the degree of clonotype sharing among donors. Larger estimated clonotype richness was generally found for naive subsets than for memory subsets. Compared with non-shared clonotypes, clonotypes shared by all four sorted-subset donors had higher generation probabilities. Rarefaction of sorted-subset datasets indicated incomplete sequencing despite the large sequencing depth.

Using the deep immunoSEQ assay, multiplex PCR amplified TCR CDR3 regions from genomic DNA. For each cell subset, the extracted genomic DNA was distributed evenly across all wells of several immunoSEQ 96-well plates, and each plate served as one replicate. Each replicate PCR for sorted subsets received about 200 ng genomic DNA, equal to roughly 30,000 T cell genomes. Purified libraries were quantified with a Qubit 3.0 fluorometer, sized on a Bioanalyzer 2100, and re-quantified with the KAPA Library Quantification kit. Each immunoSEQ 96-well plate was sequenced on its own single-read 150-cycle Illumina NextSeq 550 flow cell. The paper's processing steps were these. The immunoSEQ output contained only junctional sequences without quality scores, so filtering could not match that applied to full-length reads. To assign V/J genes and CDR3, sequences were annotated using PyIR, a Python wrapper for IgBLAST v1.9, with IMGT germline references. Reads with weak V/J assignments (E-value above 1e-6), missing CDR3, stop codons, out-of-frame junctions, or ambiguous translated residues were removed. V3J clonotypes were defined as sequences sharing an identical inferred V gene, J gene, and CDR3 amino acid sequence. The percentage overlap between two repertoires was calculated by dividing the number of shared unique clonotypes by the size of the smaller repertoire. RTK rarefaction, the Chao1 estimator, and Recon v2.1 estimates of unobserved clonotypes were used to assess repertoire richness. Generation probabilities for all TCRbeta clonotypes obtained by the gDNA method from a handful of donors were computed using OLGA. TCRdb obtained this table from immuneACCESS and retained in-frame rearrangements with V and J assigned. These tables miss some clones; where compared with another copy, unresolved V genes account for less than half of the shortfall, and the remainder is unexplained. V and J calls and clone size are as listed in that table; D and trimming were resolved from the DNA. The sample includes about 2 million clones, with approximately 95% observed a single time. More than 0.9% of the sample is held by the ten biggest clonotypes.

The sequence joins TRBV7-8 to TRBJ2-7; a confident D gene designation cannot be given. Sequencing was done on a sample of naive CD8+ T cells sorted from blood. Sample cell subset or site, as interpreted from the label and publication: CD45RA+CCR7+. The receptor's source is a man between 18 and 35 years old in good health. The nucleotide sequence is TGTGCCAGCAGCTGGCACTACGAGCAGTACTTC. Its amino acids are CASSWHYEQYF.